One and the same sample provided the 2 T cell receptor beta chains below, sequenced in a study of neurological immune-mediated disorders. Via MiXCR, TCRdb re-called the 5' RACE reads, giving one row per CDR3 protein. Of about 21,000 distinct CDR3 sequences listed, 6% to 8% are singletons. The sequencing input was CD8+ T cells from blood. The origin of the receptors is a woman aged 25 to 45 with HTLV-1-associated myelopathy (HAM/TSP).

This clonotype was counted many times. The chain joins TRBV6-2 or TRBV6-3 to TRBJ1-1, with TRBD1 identical over 7 bases. V lost 6 bases to trimming and J lost 0 bases; unmatched junction nucleotides: 10. The V gene's germline CDR1 is MNHEY and CDR2 SVGEGT. There are 16 residues in the CDR3. The DNA of the CDR3 is TGTGCCAGCAGGCCCCAGGGACAGCGCTTGAACACTGAAGCTTTCTTT. It is translated as CASRPQGQRLNTEAFF.

This clonotype was seen repeatedly, ten times or more. The V and J genes are TRBV11-2 and TRBJ2-7, with TRBD1 matching 8 bases. V lost 5 bases and J lost 4; bases outside the gene matches: 1. This CDR3 is built from 12 residues. Germline V gives CDR1 SGHAT, CDR2 FQNNGV. This chain's CDR3 is CASSNRGYEQYF. The CDR3 DNA follows: TGTGCCAGCAGCAACAGGGGGTACGAGCAGTACTTC.